The 19 T cell receptor beta chains listed next were all sequenced from one sample in a study of early T cells in non-severe SARS-CoV-2 infection. TCRdb re-called the 5' RACE reads through MiXCR, storing one row per CDR3 protein. Among tens of thousands of distinct CDR3 sequences listed, 12% were seen once. Sequenced material: whole blood. These receptors originate from an adult who was a healthcare worker with PCR-confirmed SARS-CoV-2 infection or an uninfected control (not recorded which).

This clonotype showed up many times. This sequence joins TRBV7-8 and TRBJ2-2; a possible D gene is TRBD2 (6 bases). Germline CDR1 SGHVS, CDR2 FQNEAQ. The CDR3 runs to 18 residues. V shed 5 bases and J shed 0 bases, with 19 bases lying between them. CDR3 bases: TGTGCCAGCAGCCGAGAACCGGGACTTATCGCGAACACCGGGGAGCTGTTTTTT. Protein: CASSREPGLIANTGELFF.

This clonotype was observed many times. The gene calls are TRBV6-2 or TRBV6-3 and TRBJ1-1, with no clear D. Looked up from germline, CDR1 is MNHEY and CDR2 is SVGEGT. V shed 6 bases and J shed 0 bases, with 8 bases lying between them. The CDR3 totals 13 residues. CDR3 nucleotide sequence: TGTGCCAGCAGAGACCGTATGAACACTGAAGCTTTCTTT. It codes for CASRDRMNTEAFF.

CDR3 sequence (DNA): TGTGCCAGCAGCCCGGGACAGACCCCTGCGAACACCGGGGAGCTGTTTTTT. As protein: CASSPGQTPANTGELFF. The V call is TRBV6-2 or TRBV6-3, the J call TRBJ2-2; 7 nucleotides match TRBD1. This CDR3 is built from 17 residues. Trimming cost V 6 bases and J 0 bases; bases outside gene matches: 10. From germline, CDR1 is MNHEY and CDR2 SVGEGT.

This clonotype occurred a few times. V is TRBV12-3 or TRBV12-4 and J is TRBJ1-5; TRBD1 is a possible D gene (6 bases). Trimming shortened V by 6 bases and J by 7 bases, and 16 bases separated the two germline ends. The CDR3 has 14 amino acids. As DNA, the CDR3 is TGTGCCAGCAGCCTTGGGGGCTTATTCCAGCCCCAGCATTTT. Its protein product is CASSLGGLFQPQHF.

The V and J genes are TRBV7-2 and TRBJ2-2, with TRBD2 matching 13 bases. The CDR3 sequence is 16 residues long. CDR1 is SGHTA, CDR2 FQGNSA, per germline. Losses at the gene ends were 4 bases for V and 7 bases for J; bases not matched to a gene: 6. The CDR3 loop is CASSSRLAGGYGELFF. The CDR3, as DNA: TGTGCCAGCAGCTCCAGACTAGCGGGGGGATACGGGGAGCTGTTTTTT.

V and J are TRBV29-1 and TRBJ2-1, with D possibly matching TRBD2 (6 bases). V was pared by 5 bases and J by 8 bases, with 16 bases between. This CDR3 spans 13 amino acids. Germline loops: CDR1 SQVTM, CDR2 ANQGSEA. The CDR3 coding sequence is TGCAGCGTTTTCGACGGGGGAGTGCATGAGCAGTTCTTC. Its translation: CSVFDGGVHEQFF.

There are a few counts of this clonotype. The gene calls are TRBV20-1 and TRBJ1-1; D is possibly TRBD1 (5 bases). CDR1 and CDR2 (germline): DFQATT, SNEGSKA (reference sequence). The CDR3 totals 13 residues. The V and J ends lost 0 bases and 4 bases respectively, with 9 bases between them. The CDR3 region is CSARDSGGTEAFF. The CDR3 DNA is TGCAGTGCTAGAGATTCTGGGGGCACTGAAGCTTTCTTT.

J is TRBJ1-2 and V is TRBV12-3 or TRBV12-4, with a possible D match to TRBD1 (5 bases). The V end was cut by 6 bases, the J end by 11 bases, with 19 bases between. This CDR3 has 13 amino acids. The CDR3 region has the DNA TGTGCCAGCAGACCCGGACAAAATACCGCGTACACCTTC. Translated, it gives CASRPGQNTAYTF.

This clonotype has ten or more counts. The CDR3: CASSRTGTGSGEQYF. CDR3 bases: TGTGCCAGCAGCCGAACCGGGACAGGGTCGGGCGAGCAGTACTTC. The chain employs TRBV3-1 and TRBJ2-7, with TRBD1 matching 9 bases. Looked up from germline, CDR1 is LGHDT and CDR2 is YNNKEL (reference sequence). The CDR3 has 15 residues. J was trimmed by 6 bases and V by 4 bases; bases with no gene match: 10.

By share of the sample, this clonotype is medium-sized (0.01 to 0.1%). The chain combines TRBV7-9 with TRBJ1-1, with 8 bases aligning to TRBD1. Unmatched junction bases numbered 7, after V lost 5 bases and J lost 2 bases. The CDR3 runs to 15 residues. Germline V gene lookup returns CDR1 SEHNR and CDR2 FQNEAQ (reference sequence). CDR3 amino acids: CASSTRQGLNTEAFF. The CDR3 DNA reads as TGTGCCAGCAGCACTAGACAGGGGCTAAACACTGAAGCTTTCTTT.

The chain combines TRBV29-1 with TRBJ2-3; D is unclear. The V end lost 5 bases, the J end lost 0 bases, and 9 bases lay between the germline ends. Germline V gene data show CDR1 as SQVTM and CDR2 as ANQGSEA. The CDR3 covers 13 residues. The CDR3 coding sequence is TGCAGCGTTAAGGCGCCTAGCACAGATACGCAGTATTTT. Protein sequence: CSVKAPSTDTQYF.

There are a few counts of this clonotype. The chain links TRBV20-1 to TRBJ2-1; the D is unclear. V was clipped by 1 base and J by 6 bases, with 1 base between them. The V gene's germline CDR1 is DFQATT and CDR2 SNEGSKA (reference sequence). The CDR3 consists of 10 residues. The CDR3 DNA sequence: TGCAGTGCTAGAGCCAATGAGCAGTTCTTC. Residues: CSARANEQFF.

This clonotype was detected a few times. This chain links TRBV25-1 with TRBJ2-2; TRBD2 agrees at 7 bases. V trimming: 3 bases; J trimming: 7 bases; junction bases outside the gene matches: 14. The CDR3 length is 17 residues. Looked up from germline, CDR1 is MGHDK and CDR2 is SYGVNS. The CDR3 DNA follows: TGTGCCAGCAGTGATCGAAGTTCCCCCCTAGCGGACGGGGAGCTGTTTTTT. Encoded protein: CASSDRSSPLADGELFF. The whole variable domain, filled in from reference TRBV25-1 and TRBJ2-2, reads EADIYQTPRYLVIGTGKKITLECSQTMGHDKMYWYQQDPGMELHLIHYSYGVNSTEKGDLSSESTVSRIRTEHFPLTLESARPSHTSQYLCASSDRSSPLADGELFFGEGSRLTVL.

V and J are TRBV20-1 and TRBJ1-1; D gene unclear. Germline-derived CDR1 and CDR2 are DFQATT and SNEGSKA (reference sequence). Trimming removed 2 bases at V and 1 base at J, with 8 bases between. This CDR3 region has 13 residues. The DNA for the CDR3 is TGCAGTGCTAGATGGACCGAGAACACTGAAGCTTTCTTT. As protein: CSARWTENTEAFF.

This clonotype was detected ten times or more. The chain uses TRBV11-3 and TRBJ2-7, with 11 bases fitting TRBD1. V gave up 1 base and J gave up 1 base; unmatched junction bases: 3. Germline CDR1 SGHNT, CDR2 YENEEA. The CDR3 length is 16 residues. The CDR3 nucleotides are TGTGCCAGCAGCTTAGGCGGACAGGGGGCTTCCTACGAGCAGTACTTC. Translation gives CASSLGGQGASYEQYF. The whole variable domain, filled in from reference TRBV11-3 and TRBJ2-7, reads EAGVVQSPRYKIIEKKQPVAFWCNPISGHNTLYWYLQNLGQGPELLIRYENEEAVDDSQLPKDRFSAERLKGVDSTLKIQPAELGDSAVYLCASSLGGQGASYEQYFGPGTRLTVT.

This clonotype was observed a few times. This chain links TRBV6-2 or TRBV6-3 with TRBJ1-6, with D uncertain. Germline V gene sequence: CDR1 MNHEY, CDR2 SVGEGT. This CDR3 has 12 amino acids. Trimming removed 4 bases from V and 9 bases from J, with 7 bases in between. The CDR3, as DNA: TGTGCCAGCAGTTCCAGCGGTTCACCCCTCCACTTT. It codes for CASSSSGSPLHF.

This clonotype was seen a few times. The DNA of the CDR3 is TGCGCCAGCAGCTTGGACCCGCAGGGCTACGAGCAGTACTTC. It specifies CASSLDPQGYEQYF. The J gene is TRBJ2-7, the V gene TRBV5-1; maybe TRBD1 (5 bases). V shed 0 bases and J shed 3 bases, with 10 bases lying between them. This CDR3 contains 14 residues. The germline CDR1 and CDR2 sequences are SGHRS and YFSETQ.

This clonotype was seen at least ten times. V usage is TRBV5-5 and J usage is TRBJ2-1; D gene unclear. The CDR3 is made up of 14 amino acids. V lost 1 base and J 4 bases, leaving 9 bases between the germline ends. Germline lookup yields CDR1 SGHKS and CDR2 YYEKEE (reference sequence). CDR3 sequence reads: CASSLTDSYNEQFF. CDR3 in DNA: TGTGCCAGCAGCTTGACCGACTCGTACAATGAGCAGTTCTTC.

As concerns this clonotype: The junction differs from germline at one of its ends, possibly a read error. This chain joins TRBV6-6 and TRBJ2-7; the D is unclear. This CDR3 has 13 residues. CDR1 and CDR2 (germline): MNHNY, SVGAGI (reference sequence). This CDR3 reads CTSSYPSSYEQYF. The CDR3 DNA sequence: TGTACCAGCAGTTATCCCAGCTCCTACGAGCAGTACTTC.